Given below is one T cell receptor (beta chain) in context. This sample was included in a study of T cell responses to AZD1222 COVID-19 vaccine. Some clones are missing from TCRdb's copy, which holds only in-frame ones; the method was immunoSEQ multiplex PCR. The table shows 210,000 or so clones, with around 94% occurring only once. After removal of 6 bases from V and 5 bases from J, the junction contained 5 bases not matched to a gene. The CDR3 runs to 14 residues. Per the germline V gene, CDR1 is LNHDA and CDR2 is SQIVND (reference sequence). The sequence was obtained from an adult who received the MenACWY meningococcal vaccine as a control. The chain carries TRBV19 and TRBJ2-5; 11 bases match TRBD2. The sequencing used peripheral blood, collected 28 days after the second dose of the MenACWY control vaccine. This CDR3 reads CASRVAGGLETQYF. Here the CDR3 DNA reads TGTGCCAGTAGGGTAGCGGGGGGGCTGGAGACCCAGTACTTC.